This note documents a single T cell receptor (beta chain) sequence. This specimen belongs to a study of blood T cell repertoires in COVID-19. TCRdb's table, derived via immunoSEQ multiplex PCR, lists solely in-frame clones and lacks some. The sample consists of some 250,000 clones, roughly 80% of them appearing once. The V gene's germline CDR1 is SGHRS and CDR2 YFSETQ. Between the trimmed V and J ends, which lost 6 bases and 6 bases, there was a span of 12 bases. This CDR3 spans 12 amino acids. This clonotype was obtained from a woman aged 55-69 years with active or convalescent COVID-19. The chain joins TRBV5-1 to TRBJ1-2, with D tentatively TRBD1 (6 bases). The sequencing input was peripheral blood. The CDR3 is CASKAGVDGYTF. DNA of the CDR3: TGCGCCAGCAAGGCAGGGGTGGATGGCTACACCTTC.